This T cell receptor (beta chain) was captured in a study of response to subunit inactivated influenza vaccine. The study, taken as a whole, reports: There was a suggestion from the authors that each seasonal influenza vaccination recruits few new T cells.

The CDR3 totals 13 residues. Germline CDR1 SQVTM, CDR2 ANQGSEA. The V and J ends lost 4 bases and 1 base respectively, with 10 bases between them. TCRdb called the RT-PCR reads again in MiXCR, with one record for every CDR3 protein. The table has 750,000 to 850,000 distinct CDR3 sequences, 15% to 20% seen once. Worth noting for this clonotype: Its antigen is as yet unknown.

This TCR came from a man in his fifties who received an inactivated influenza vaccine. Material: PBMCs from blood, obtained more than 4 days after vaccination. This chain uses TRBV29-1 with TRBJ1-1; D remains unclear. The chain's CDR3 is CSVVDLGNTEAFF. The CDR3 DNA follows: TGCAGCGTTGTGGATTTGGGGAACACTGAAGCTTTCTTT.